A single sample is the source of the 2 T cell receptor beta chains below, sequenced in a study of cytomegalovirus exposure and HLA in healthy donors. It was with 60 Vbeta and 13 Jbeta primers that the PCR ran. The data were produced by immunoSEQ multiplex PCR, yet TCRdb's version contains in-frame clones alone and is incomplete. The repertoire has about 180,000 clones, around 80% of them found once; the top ten carry under 0.75%. The sample comprised PBMCs. Source of these receptors: a woman aged 40 to 50 in good health and CMV-seronegative.

Points on this clone: Relative to the germline gene, one junction end is altered; a read error may explain this. The V gene is TRBV27, the J gene TRBJ1-2; 8 positions match TRBD1. Germline V gives CDR1 MNHEY, CDR2 SMNVEV (reference sequence). The CDR3 is 14 residues long. CDR3 coding DNA: TGTGCCAGCGCGGGGACAGGTCCATACTATGGCCACACCTTC. Its translation is CASAGTGPYYGHTF.

The chain has TRBV29-1 and TRBJ2-1, with 9 bases that match TRBD2. Germline values: CDR1 SQVTM, CDR2 ANQGSEA. Trimming cost V 4 bases and J 4 bases; bases outside gene matches: 5. The CDR3 consists of 14 residues. In DNA, the CDR3 is TGCAGCGTTGGATCGGCGGGGGGGTACAATGAGCAGTTCTTC. It codes for CSVGSAGGYNEQFF.